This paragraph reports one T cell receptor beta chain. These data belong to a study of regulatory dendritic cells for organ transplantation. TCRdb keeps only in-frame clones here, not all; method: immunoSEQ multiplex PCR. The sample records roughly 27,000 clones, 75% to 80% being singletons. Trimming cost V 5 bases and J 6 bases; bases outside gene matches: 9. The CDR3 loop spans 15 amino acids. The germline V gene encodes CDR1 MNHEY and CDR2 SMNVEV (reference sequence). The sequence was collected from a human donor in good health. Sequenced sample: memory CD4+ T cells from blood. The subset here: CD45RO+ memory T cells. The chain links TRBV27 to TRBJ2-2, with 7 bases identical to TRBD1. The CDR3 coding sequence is TGTGCCAGCAGTCCCGAGGGGGCGATCGCCGGGGAGCTGTTTTTT. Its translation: CASSPEGAIAGELFF.